A single sample gave rise to the 2 T cell receptor beta chains below, sequenced in a study of T cells after yellow fever vaccination. TCRdb ran MiXCR on the 5' RACE reads and lists one entry per CDR3 protein. The table includes about 53,000 distinct CDR3 sequences, 4.5% to 6% detected once. The sample consisted of PBMCs, either bulk or a sorted T-cell subset (CD4+, CD8+, memory, or dextramer-sorted; not recorded which), taken on the day of the yellow fever booster vaccination. Receptors were obtained from a man younger than 35 who received the YFV17D yellow fever vaccine.

This clonotype turned up a few times. The J gene is TRBJ1-5, the V gene TRBV5-6; D unclear. The germline gives CDR1 SGHDT, CDR2 YYEEEE. Trimming took 0 bases from V and 0 from J, leaving 7 bases between them. The CDR3 runs to 15 residues. The CDR3 sequence is CASSLGPHSNQPQHF. CDR3 nucleotide sequence: TGTGCCAGCAGCTTGGGTCCTCATAGCAATCAGCCCCAGCATTTT.

The rearrangement joins TRBV20-1 to TRBJ2-3, with TRBD2 as a possible D gene (6 bases). CDR3 length equals 16 residues. The V end lost 3 bases, the J end lost 6 bases, and 22 bases lay between the germline ends. Germline assignment: CDR1 DFQATT and CDR2 SNEGSKA (reference sequence). This CDR3 is CSASSFGTQPRDTQYF. Here the CDR3 DNA reads TGCAGTGCTAGTTCGTTTGGGACTCAGCCTCGGGATACGCAGTATTTT.